This T cell receptor beta chain was sequenced during a study of blood T cell repertoires in COVID-19. The wider study: Researchers got acute and convalescent COVID-19 samples from the United States, Italy and Spain. PBMCs, B-cell-depleted T cells, or T cells were the source of the cDNA or gDNA that made up the material.

The CDR3 covers 13 residues. V was trimmed by 8 bases and J by 3 bases, leaving 13 bases between them. Germline V gives CDR1 SGHVS, CDR2 FQNEAQ. Per the study methods: Estimation of nucleated cell counts relied on the amplification of reference gene primers. Profiled with immunoSEQ multiplex PCR; TCRdb holds only in-frame clones, not every one. V, J and clone size reflect that table, while D and trimming were determined from the DNA. The sample yields tens of thousands of clones, about three quarters seen once. The chain links TRBV7-8 to TRBJ1-1; a possible D gene is TRBD1 (6 bases). Sequenced input: peripheral blood. The TCR sequence derives from a woman aged 70-85 years with acute or convalescent COVID-19. CDR3 DNA sequence: TGTGCCAGCGGCAGGGGACGGGACACTGAAGCTTTCTTT. Its protein product is CASGRGRDTEAFF.